The next 30 T cell receptor beta chains were all read from a single sample in a study of cytomegalovirus exposure and HLA in healthy donors. PCR was performed using 60 Vbeta and 13 Jbeta primers. Some clones are missing from TCRdb's copy, which holds only in-frame ones; the method was immunoSEQ multiplex PCR. Of roughly 100,000 clones listed, around two thirds are singletons. Sequences were obtained from PBMCs. These receptors came from a woman aged 50 to 65 in good health and CMV-seronegative.

The V gene is TRBV28, the J gene TRBJ1-2, with TRBD1 identical over 8 bases. Germline CDR1 is MDHEN and CDR2 is SYDVKM. V gave up 11 bases and J gave up 4 bases; unmatched junction bases: 15. There are 15 residues in the CDR3. This CDR3 is CASLSTGTGLYGYTF. As DNA, the CDR3 is TGTGCCTCACTCTCCACCGGGACAGGTCTCTATGGCTACACCTTC.

The chain recombines TRBV28 with TRBJ2-1, with TRBD2 matching over 14 bases. The CDR3 has 18 residues. Germline V gives CDR1 MDHEN, CDR2 SYDVKM. V lost 0 bases to trimming and J lost 5 bases; unmatched junction nucleotides: 6. CDR3 protein: CASSLWTSGRAMDNEQFF. Written as DNA, the CDR3 is TGTGCCAGCAGTTTATGGACTAGCGGGAGGGCAATGGACAATGAGCAGTTCTTC.

The chain recombines TRBV2 with TRBJ2-3; the match to TRBD2 covers 13 bases. The germline V gene has CDR1 SNHLY and CDR2 FYNNEI. V dropped 6 bases and J dropped 3; count of bases not matched to a gene: 3. This CDR3 has 15 residues. The CDR3 spells CASRGLAGVTDTQYF. DNA for the CDR3: TGTGCCAGCAGAGGACTAGCGGGAGTGACAGATACGCAGTATTTT.

This sequence joins TRBV11-3 and TRBJ1-2; tentatively, D is TRBD1 (5 bases). The CDR3 has 13 residues. V lost 3 bases, J lost 8 bases, and 13 bases lay in between. CDR1 is SGHNT, CDR2 YENEEA, per germline. The CDR3 nucleotides are TGTGCCAGCAGCTTTTCAGGGTCGTTAGGCTACACCTTC. Its protein is CASSFSGSLGYTF.

This clone was seen only a few times. The chain recombines TRBV7-9 with TRBJ1-4; 8 positions match TRBD1. The trim removed 2 bases at V and 5 bases at J, leaving 4 bases unmatched. Per the germline V gene, CDR1 is SEHNR and CDR2 is FQNEAQ (reference sequence). CDR3 length equals 15 residues. The CDR3 here is CASSLPTGENEKLFF. The CDR3 DNA reads as TGTGCCAGCAGCTTACCGACAGGGGAAAATGAAAAACTGTTTTTT.

This rearrangement joins TRBV11-3 to TRBJ1-2, with a tentative D call TRBD1 (6 bases). With 5 bases removed from V and 4 bases from J, the gap between germline ends came to 20 bases. This CDR3 is 16 amino acids long. From germline, CDR1 is SGHNT and CDR2 YENEEA. The CDR3 reads CASSPQGSIRGYGYTF. As DNA, the CDR3 is TGTGCCAGCAGCCCCCAGGGGAGCATTAGAGGCTATGGCTACACCTTC.

V is TRBV19 and J is TRBJ1-5, with 7 bases fitting TRBD1. This CDR3 is built from 15 residues. The germline V gene has CDR1 LNHDA and CDR2 SQIVND (reference sequence). Germline trimming cut 7 bases from V and 2 bases from J; bases unmatched to any gene: 8. The DNA for the CDR3 is TGTGCCAGTACACAACAGGGGTCCGGCAATCAGCCCCAGCATTTT. This encodes CASTQQGSGNQPQHF.

Concerning this clone itself: One end of the junction does not line up with germline, which may come from a read error. The rearrangement joins TRBV10-3 to TRBJ2-1; no firm D call. CDR3 length: 12 residues. Per the germline V gene, CDR1 is ENHRY and CDR2 is SYGVKD. CDR3: CAISESLNERFF. DNA of the CDR3: TGTGCCATCAGTGAGTCGCTTAATGAGCGGTTCTTC.

This chain connects TRBV5-1 to TRBJ2-3, with 9 nucleotides matching TRBD2. CDR1 is SGHRS, CDR2 YFSETQ, per germline. The V segment lost 3 bases and the J segment 6 bases; nucleotides outside the gene matches: 11. The CDR3 totals 16 residues. For the CDR3, the DNA is TGCGCCAGCAGCTGGATCCTTAGCGGGAGTATTGATACGCAGTATTTT. It codes for CASSWILSGSIDTQYF.

This sequence joins TRBV27 and TRBJ2-7, with TRBD1 identical over 7 bases. V shed 4 bases, J shed 2 bases, and the junction held 5 bases outside the gene matches. The CDR3 extends over 14 amino acids. CDR1 MNHEY and CDR2 SMNVEV come from the germline V gene (reference sequence). The CDR3 DNA reads as TGTGCCAGCAGTTCAGGACAGGCCGCCTACGAGCAGTACTTC. It is translated as CASSSGQAAYEQYF.

The gene calls are TRBV10-2 and TRBJ2-1, with TRBD2 matching over 9 bases. Germline lookup yields CDR1 WSHSY and CDR2 SAAADI. Trimming took 0 bases from V and 2 from J; bases not matched to a gene: 5. This CDR3 spans 17 amino acids. CDR3 in DNA: TGCGCCAGCAGTGAGTCGGGGGCGGGGGGGCCCTACAATGAGCAGTTCTTC. This sequence encodes CASSESGAGGPYNEQFF.

This chain connects TRBV27 to TRBJ2-5, with D tentatively TRBD2 (5 bases). Judging by the DNA end, TRBJ2-7 fits better; the J call may be wrong. CDR3 size: 16 residues. CDR1 is MNHEY and CDR2 is SMNVEV in the germline V gene (reference sequence). This CDR3 reads CASSLVAAGPNYEQYF. As DNA, the CDR3 is TGTGCCAGCAGTTTAGTTGCGGCGGGCCCTAACTACGAGCAGTACTTC.

This clone was counted only a few times. The chain couples TRBV4-2 to TRBJ1-5; 8 bases line up with TRBD1. Unmatched junction bases numbered 5, after V lost 3 bases and J lost 4 bases. From germline, CDR1 is LGHNA and CDR2 YNFKEQ. The CDR3 covers 15 residues. The CDR3: CASSQTTGENQPQHF. The CDR3 DNA is TGTGCCAGCAGCCAGACGACAGGGGAGAATCAGCCCCAGCATTTT.

As DNA, the CDR3 is TGTGCCAGCAGCTCCGGGACTAGCGGGGGGACCCAGTACTTC. Residues: CASSSGTSGGTQYF. This sequence joins TRBV7-2 and TRBJ2-5, with 14 bases aligning to TRBD2. Losses at the gene ends were 4 bases for V and 7 bases for J; bases not matched to a gene: 2. Per germline, CDR1 SGHTA and CDR2 FQGNSA. The CDR3 length is 14 residues.

V usage is TRBV23-1 and J usage is TRBJ2-7; the D gene is possibly TRBD1 (6 bases). TRBV23-1 is an open reading frame whose function is uncertain. The germline V and J ends were trimmed by 4 bases and 2 bases, with 15 bases remaining between them. The CDR3 totals 15 residues. CDR3 sequence reads: CASSPSRDTTYEQYF. As DNA, the CDR3 is TGCGCCAGCAGTCCGTCTCGGGACACAACCTACGAGCAGTACTTC.

About this clone itself: The sample contains more than one DNA sequence encoding this CDR3. V gene TRBV6-5 combines with J gene TRBJ2-7; 8 bases line up with TRBD1. Trimming removed 6 bases from V and 6 bases from J; junction bases left unmatched: 10. Germline V gene data show CDR1 as MNHEY and CDR2 as SVGAGI. The CDR3 sequence is 14 residues long. In nucleotides, the CDR3 is TGTGCCAGCAGCTACACTGGACAGGGAGGCGAGCAGTACTTC. This encodes CASSYTGQGGEQYF.

V usage is TRBV6-1 and J usage is TRBJ2-7; 7 bases align to TRBD2. V trimming: 5 bases; J trimming: 3 bases; junction bases outside the gene matches: 10. Germline V CDR1 and CDR2: MNHNS, SASEGT. CDR3 length equals 15 residues. CDR3 coding DNA: TGTGCCAGCAGTACGCGGACTGGGGACTACTACGAGCAGTACTTC. It yields the protein CASSTRTGDYYEQYF.

The chain combines TRBV2 with TRBJ1-1; D is perhaps TRBD1 (5 bases). The CDR3 is made up of 14 amino acids. CDR1 and CDR2 (germline): SNHLY, FYNNEI. V gave up 2 bases and J gave up 4 bases, with 11 bases separating them. CDR3 bases: TGTGCCAGCAGTGAAAGCAGGGTTGGCACTGAAGCTTTCTTT. Its protein product is CASSESRVGTEAFF.

The gene calls are TRBV11-2 and TRBJ2-7; no definite D call. Per the germline V gene, CDR1 is SGHAT and CDR2 is FQNNGV. The CDR3 has 15 residues. V was cut by 1 base and J by 3 bases, with 13 bases left in between. The CDR3 sequence is CASSLGLGKGYEQYF. As DNA, the CDR3 is TGTGCCAGCAGCTTAGGCCTAGGTAAAGGCTACGAGCAGTACTTC.

This chain connects TRBV5-4 to TRBJ2-1; no reliable D call. Trimming took 4 bases from V and 12 from J, leaving 14 bases between them. The CDR3 runs to 12 residues. Germline V gene sequence: CDR1 SGHNT, CDR2 YYREEE (reference sequence). This CDR3 is CASSPAKRRQFF. The CDR3 DNA is TGTGCCAGCAGCCCCGCTAAGCGTCGGCAGTTCTTC.

The table lists this clone with a few counts. The chain couples TRBV5-4 to TRBJ2-3, with a tentative D call TRBD1 (6 bases). Germline assignment: CDR1 SGHNT and CDR2 YYREEE (reference sequence). CDR3 length: 16 residues. Trimming cost V 4 bases and J 2 bases, with 17 bases left between them. The chain's CDR3 is CASSPADRTLTDTQYF. CDR3 DNA: TGTGCCAGCAGCCCAGCTGACAGGACACTCACAGATACGCAGTATTTT.

Details on this clone: This same CDR3 is encoded by further DNA sequences in the sample. J is TRBJ1-2 and V is TRBV10-3; 12 bases fit TRBD1. Germline V lookup: CDR1 ENHRY, CDR2 SYGVKD. This CDR3 spans 15 amino acids. Trimming at V came to 4 bases and at J to 8 bases, leaving 8 bases not matched to a gene. The CDR3 loop reads CAISAGDRGLGGYTF. CDR3 DNA sequence: TGTGCCATCAGTGCCGGGGACAGGGGGCTAGGAGGCTACACCTTC.

The table lists this clone with a few counts. The V and J genes are TRBV6-9 and TRBJ2-1; D uncertain. Between the trimmed V and J ends, which lost 0 bases and 8 bases, there was a span of 11 bases. Germline assignment: CDR1 MNHGY and CDR2 SVAAGI. The CDR3 runs to 14 residues. In DNA, the CDR3 is TGTGCCAGCAGTTATTCGCTTCTTGAGGATGAGCAGTTCTTC. It codes for CASSYSLLEDEQFF.

This clone turned up a few times. CDR3 coding DNA: TGCAGCGCCGGAGGGGACCACTACAATGAGCAGTTCTTC. This codes for CSAGGDHYNEQFF. The rearrangement links TRBV29-1 to TRBJ2-1, with D tentatively TRBD2 (6 bases). The CDR3 length is 13 residues. Germline V gene lookup returns CDR1 SQVTM and CDR2 ANQGSEA. The V gene lost 7 bases and the J gene lost 3 bases, with 13 bases spanning the gap.

The chain joins TRBV19 to TRBJ2-3; 8 nucleotides agree with TRBD2. The V and J ends lost 5 bases and 3 bases, in that order; junction bases with no gene match: 7. The CDR3 is made up of 15 amino acids. CDR1 and CDR2 (germline): LNHDA, SQIVND (reference sequence). Here the CDR3 DNA reads TGTGCCAGTAGTCTTACTAGCGGCGGTACAGATACGCAGTATTTT. This translates into CASSLTSGGTDTQYF. The full variable domain, its missing parts supplied by reference TRBV19 and TRBJ2-3, is DGGITQSPKYLFRKEGQNVTLSCEQNLNHDAMYWYRQDPGQGLRLIYYSQIVNDFQKGDIAEGYSVSREKKESFPLTVTSAQKNPTAFYLCASSLTSGGTDTQYFGPGTRLTVL.

The chain carries TRBV29-1 and TRBJ1-2; 9 bases align to TRBD1. Per germline, CDR1 SQVTM and CDR2 ANQGSEA. Trimming took 6 bases from V and 8 from J; bases not matched to a gene: 10. This CDR3 has 13 residues. CDR3 loop: CSVATGGDYGYTF. CDR3 DNA sequence: TGCAGCGTGGCTACAGGGGGCGATTACGGCTACACCTTC.

This chain connects TRBV18 to TRBJ2-5; D is uncertain. The CDR3 runs to 12 residues. The V end was cut by 8 bases, the J end by 1 base, with 8 bases between. Looked up from germline, CDR1 is KGHSH and CDR2 is LQKENI. CDR3 region: CASTEIQETQYF. CDR3 bases: TGTGCCAGCACGGAGATCCAAGAGACCCAGTACTTC.

This clone was seen only a few times. This chain joins TRBV27 and TRBJ1-5; D might be TRBD1 (5 bases). The V end lost 6 bases, the J end lost 3 bases, and 12 bases lay between the germline ends. The germline V gene encodes CDR1 MNHEY and CDR2 SMNVEV (reference sequence). This CDR3 is built from 14 residues. CDR3 DNA: TGTGCCAGCAGCCCAGACAGTTTCAATCAGCCCCAGCATTTT. Translating gives CASSPDSFNQPQHF.

V is TRBV5-1 and J is TRBJ2-3; 8 positions match TRBD1. Germline V gives CDR1 SGHRS, CDR2 YFSETQ. The V gene end was trimmed by 2 bases and the J gene end by 6 bases; junction bases not matched to a gene: 5. This CDR3 contains 14 residues. The CDR3 bases are TGCGCCAGCAGCTTAGGACAGGGTTCCGATACGCAGTATTTT. The encoded protein is CASSLGQGSDTQYF.

The genes are TRBV2 and TRBJ1-5; 9 nucleotides match TRBD1. The CDR3 runs 15 residues. The V and J ends lost 4 bases and 6 bases, in that order; junction bases with no gene match: 7. The germline gives CDR1 SNHLY, CDR2 FYNNEI. The CDR3 region is CASSVGTGLRQPQHF. The CDR3 region has the DNA TGTGCCAGCAGTGTTGGGACAGGGTTACGTCAGCCCCAGCATTTT.